The 11 T cell receptor beta chains given below trace back to one sample, sequenced in a study of beta chain features in type 1 diabetes. Findings and limits, study-wide: All four CD4+ subsets from Type 1 diabetes patients carried moderately but significantly shorter TCRB CDR3s.

Antigens of these TCRs are unknown. As every portion of the isolated RNA was reverse transcribed, the sequencing read expressed TCRB transcripts. Method: immunoSEQ multiplex PCR; TCRdb's copy keeps in-frame clones and lacks some. The data show approximately 600,000 clones, about an eighth seen once. Sequencing input: naive CD4+ T cells from blood. The source of these receptors is a man under 40 with type 1 diabetes.

This clone has just a few counts. The gene calls are TRBV19 and TRBJ1-5, with a tentative D call TRBD1 (6 bases). The CDR3 has 15 amino acids. Trimming stripped 4 bases from V and 6 bases from J, with 16 bases between. The germline V gene encodes CDR1 LNHDA and CDR2 SQIVND (reference sequence). CDR3 in DNA: TGTGCCAGTAGTAGGACGGGGGCTGGCGGTCAGCCCCAGCATTTT. Its protein is CASSRTGAGGQPQHF.

This clone has a handful of counts. The CDR3 DNA reads TGTGCCAGCAGCCCCGACTCCTATGGCTACACCTTC. Encoded protein: CASSPDSYGYTF. This chain uses TRBV7-9 with TRBJ1-2; no clear D gene. The V and J ends lost 5 bases and 4 bases respectively, with 8 bases between them. Germline V gene lookup returns CDR1 SEHNR and CDR2 FQNEAQ (reference sequence). CDR3 length equals 12 residues.

With regard to this clone: This sequence may be a read error, since a much larger clone differs from it by one base. V is TRBV6-1 and J is TRBJ2-1, with unresolved D. Between the trimmed V and J ends, which lost 6 bases and 2 bases, there was a span of 5 bases. This CDR3 is built from 12 residues. CDR1 is MNHNS and CDR2 is SASEGT in the germline V gene. The CDR3 is CASSRTYNEQFF. CDR3 nucleotide sequence: TGTGCCAGCAGCCGAACCTACAATGAGCAGTTCTTC.

The rearrangement joins TRBV9 to TRBJ2-3; D is perhaps TRBD1 or TRBD2 (5 bases each). CDR3 length equals 16 residues. Germline V gene sequence: CDR1 SGDLS, CDR2 YYNGEE. V was pared by 1 base and J by 1 base, with 13 bases between. CDR3 DNA sequence: TGTGCCAGCAGCGTAACTAGGGGCCAGGGCACAGATACGCAGTATTTT. This sequence encodes CASSVTRGQGTDTQYF. Based on the CDR3 plus reference TRBV9 and TRBJ2-3, the full variable domain is DSGVTQTPKHLITATGQRVTLRCSPRSGDLSVYWYQQSLDQGLQFLIQYYNGEERAKGNILERFSAQQFPDLHSELNLSSLELGDSALYFCASSVTRGQGTDTQYFGPGTRLTVL.

The chain combines TRBV6-6 with TRBJ1-5; D unclear. Per the germline V gene, CDR1 is MNHNY and CDR2 is SVGAGI (reference sequence). This CDR3 region has 13 residues. The V and J ends lost 6 bases and 6 bases respectively, with 12 bases between them. The DNA of the CDR3 is TGTGCCAGCAGCGCCGTGGCGGGTCAGCCCCAGCATTTT. It translates to CASSAVAGQPQHF.

Note on this clone: The same CDR3 can be traced to other DNA sequences in this sample. This chain connects TRBV5-6 to TRBJ2-7, with 9 bases that match TRBD1. Germline assignment: CDR1 SGHDT and CDR2 YYEEEE. Trimming cost V 1 base and J 4 bases; bases outside gene matches: 6. The CDR3 runs to 15 residues. DNA of the CDR3: TGTGCCAGCAGCTTGCCGGGACAGGGTGAATACGAGCAGTACTTC. It encodes CASSLPGQGEYEQYF.

This clone came up a few times. The chain joins TRBV7-2 to TRBJ1-2; 7 nucleotides line up with TRBD1. V was pared by 1 base and J by 9 bases, with 14 bases of the junction left unmatched. The CDR3 sequence is 16 residues long. Per the germline V gene, CDR1 is SGHTA and CDR2 is FQGNSA. In nucleotides, the CDR3 is TGTGCCAGCAGCTTAGACCACTCTACTTACAGGGGAAGCTACACCTTC. Its translation is CASSLDHSTYRGSYTF.

The chain has TRBV6-1 and TRBJ1-2, with D possibly matching TRBD1 (5 bases). This CDR3 comprises 15 residues. Germline V gene lookup returns CDR1 MNHNS and CDR2 SASEGT. The V gene lost 4 bases and the J gene lost 2 bases, with 14 bases spanning the gap. CDR3 residues: CASSASGRENYGYTF. The CDR3 coding sequence is TGTGCCAGCAGTGCATCGGGCAGGGAGAACTATGGCTACACCTTC.

This clone was picked up a small number of times. The V call is TRBV19, the J call TRBJ2-2; D is unresolved. The CDR3 extends over 15 amino acids. Trimming shortened V by 7 bases and J by 2 bases, and 14 bases separated the two germline ends. From germline, CDR1 is LNHDA and CDR2 SQIVND (reference sequence). The CDR3 DNA is TGTGCCAGTATCACATCGGGTGTTAACACCGGGGAGCTGTTTTTT. Translated: CASITSGVNTGELFF. Based on the CDR3 plus reference TRBV19 and TRBJ2-2, the full variable domain is DGGITQSPKYLFRKEGQNVTLSCEQNLNHDAMYWYRQDPGQGLRLIYYSQIVNDFQKGDIAEGYSVSREKKESFPLTVTSAQKNPTAFYLCASITSGVNTGELFFGEGSRLTVL.

This clone was seen more than once but under ten times. The chain couples TRBV5-1 to TRBJ2-7; D tentatively fits TRBD1 or TRBD2 (6 bases each). The CDR3 has 16 residues. With 4 bases removed from V and 0 bases from J, the gap between germline ends came to 17 bases. Germline V gene lookup returns CDR1 SGHRS and CDR2 YFSETQ. CDR3 sequence: CASSPVGGTSSYEQYF. The CDR3 DNA follows: TGCGCCAGCAGCCCTGTGGGGGGCACTAGCTCCTACGAGCAGTACTTC.

The V and J genes are TRBV4-3 and TRBJ2-1; the match to TRBD2 covers 7 bases. V shed 3 bases and J 5 bases; nucleotides not matched to a gene: 4. Germline V lookup: CDR1 LGHNA, CDR2 YSLEER. The CDR3 is 14 residues long. The CDR3 spells CASSHPGGNNEQFF. The CDR3 region has the DNA TGCGCCAGCAGCCACCCGGGGGGTAACAATGAGCAGTTCTTC.